The present entry profiles one T cell receptor (beta chain) with its context. This record belongs to a study of blood T cell repertoires in COVID-19. This CDR3 comprises 13 residues. Trimming took off 10 bases at V and 1 base at J, with 10 bases between the two ends. In the study's own analysis: Reference gene primer amplification in the assay estimated nucleated cell counts. Generated by immunoSEQ multiplex PCR, the TCRdb table keeps only in-frame clones and is missing some. From that table come the V and J calls and clone size; the DNA was used to work out D and trimming. The sample shows roughly 65,000 clones, 60% to 85% of them seen only once.

The TCR was taken from a human donor in a cohort sampled during active COVID-19. The source material was peripheral blood. The chain employs TRBV23-1 and TRBJ2-2, with a tentative D call TRBD1 (6 bases). TRBV23-1 is classed as an ORF, of uncertain function. CDR3 bases: TGCGCCACTCCGACAGGGAACACCGGGGAGCTGTTTTTT. This gives the protein CATPTGNTGELFF.